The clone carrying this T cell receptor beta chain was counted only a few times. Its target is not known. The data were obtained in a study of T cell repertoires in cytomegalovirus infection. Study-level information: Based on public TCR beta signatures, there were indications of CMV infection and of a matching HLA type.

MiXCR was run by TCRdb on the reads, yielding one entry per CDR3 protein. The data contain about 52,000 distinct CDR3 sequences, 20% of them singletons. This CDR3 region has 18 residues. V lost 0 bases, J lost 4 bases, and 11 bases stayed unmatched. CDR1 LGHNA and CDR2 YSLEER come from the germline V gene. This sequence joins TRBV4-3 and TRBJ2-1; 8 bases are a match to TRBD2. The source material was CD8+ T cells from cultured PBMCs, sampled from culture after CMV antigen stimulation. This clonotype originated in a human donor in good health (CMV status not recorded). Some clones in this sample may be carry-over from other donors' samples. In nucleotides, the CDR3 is TGCGCCAGCAGCCAAGAGTTTCGGGTAGCGGGGATTTACAATGAGCAGTTCTTC. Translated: CASSQEFRVAGIYNEQFF.